The source of this T cell receptor beta chain is a study of blood T cell repertoires in COVID-19. Assay: immunoSEQ multiplex PCR; the TCRdb copy retains only in-frame clones and omits some. The sample holds 300,000 to 400,000 clones; about 92% are singletons and the top ten take around 2.6%. The CDR3 contains 14 residues. Germline CDR1 and CDR2: LGHDT and YNNKEL (reference sequence). V trimming: 4 bases; J trimming: 0 bases; junction bases outside the gene matches: 3. A single count supports this clone. This TCR derives from a man aged 55 to 70 who had recovered from COVID-19. Sequencing used PBMCs or T cells enriched from blood (not recorded which). The chain couples TRBV3-1 (or the pseudogene TRBV3-2) to TRBJ2-7; TRBD1 aligns across 7 bases. CDR3 DNA sequence: TGTGCCAGCAGCCGAGGACAGGCCTCCTACGAGCAGTACTTC. This sequence encodes CASSRGQASYEQYF.